Sequencing of this TCR beta chain was carried out in a study of cytomegalovirus exposure and HLA in healthy donors. Germline V lookup: CDR1 SEHNR, CDR2 FQNEAQ (reference sequence). The CDR3 has 14 amino acids. Trimming took 5 bases from V and 3 from J, leaving 12 bases between them. A multiplex PCR was run with 60 Vbeta primers and 13 Jbeta primers. Produced via immunoSEQ multiplex PCR; TCRdb's table is partial and in-frame only. Found here are tens of thousands of clones, approximately 78% of them singletons; the top ten hold under 2%. Material for sequencing was PBMCs. This chain uses TRBV7-9 with TRBJ2-3, with D maybe TRBD2 (5 bases). This clonotype was sampled from a young man in good health and CMV-seronegative. The DNA for the CDR3 is TGTGCCAGCAGCCGGGTTGGGAGTACAGATACGCAGTATTTT. Protein: CASSRVGSTDTQYF.